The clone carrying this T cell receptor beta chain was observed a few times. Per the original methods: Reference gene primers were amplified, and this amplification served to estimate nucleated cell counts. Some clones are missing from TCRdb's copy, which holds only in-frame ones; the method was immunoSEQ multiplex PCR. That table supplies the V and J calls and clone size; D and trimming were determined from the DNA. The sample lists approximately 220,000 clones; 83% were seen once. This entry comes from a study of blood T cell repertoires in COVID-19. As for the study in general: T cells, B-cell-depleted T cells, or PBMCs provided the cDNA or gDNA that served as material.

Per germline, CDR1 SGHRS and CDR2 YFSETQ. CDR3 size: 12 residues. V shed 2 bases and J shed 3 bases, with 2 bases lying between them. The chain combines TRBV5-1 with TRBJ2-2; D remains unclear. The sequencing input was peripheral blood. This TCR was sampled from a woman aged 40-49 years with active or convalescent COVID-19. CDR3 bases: TGCGCCAGCAGCTTCTACACCGGGGAGCTGTTTTTT. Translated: CASSFYTGELFF.